This TCR beta chain derives from a study of T cell responses to AZD1222 COVID-19 vaccine. About the study: Analyses pooled second doses at about 4 or about 12 weeks. The study, taken as a whole, reports: Among those given AZD1222, only five or six were seropositive at baseline. Donors skewed white British and female; clonal diversity was possibly underestimated.

Trimming took off 3 bases at V and 3 bases at J, with 8 bases between the two ends. The CDR3 is made up of 13 amino acids. Germline assignment: CDR1 SGHAT and CDR2 FQDESV (reference sequence). On this clone: Its cognate antigen is unknown.

Libraries were prepared by immunoSEQ multiplex PCR; TCRdb keeps only in-frame clonotypes and omits some of them. The top ten hold roughly 2.8% of the sample, which has about 140,000 clones, around 93% seen once. This chain joins TRBV11-1 and TRBJ1-1; D ambiguous. This receptor was taken from an adult in good health. The sequences come from peripheral blood, collected on day 0 of AZD1222 vaccination. CDR3 in DNA: TGTGCCAGCAGCTTTAAGGTGGACACTGAAGCTTTCTTT. It yields the protein CASSFKVDTEAFF.